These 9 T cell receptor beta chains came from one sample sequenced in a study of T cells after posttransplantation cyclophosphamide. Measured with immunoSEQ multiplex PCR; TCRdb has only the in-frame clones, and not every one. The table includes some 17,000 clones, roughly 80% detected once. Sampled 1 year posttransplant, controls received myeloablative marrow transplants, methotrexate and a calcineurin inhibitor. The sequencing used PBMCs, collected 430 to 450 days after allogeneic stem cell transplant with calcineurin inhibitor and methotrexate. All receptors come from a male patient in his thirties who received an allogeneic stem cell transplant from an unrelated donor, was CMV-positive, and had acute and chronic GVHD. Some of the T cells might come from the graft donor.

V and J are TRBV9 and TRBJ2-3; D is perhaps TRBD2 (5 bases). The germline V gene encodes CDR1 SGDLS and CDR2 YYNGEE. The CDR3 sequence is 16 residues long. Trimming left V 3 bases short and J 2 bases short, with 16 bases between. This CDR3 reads CASSALRTPDTDTQYF. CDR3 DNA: TGTGCCAGCAGCGCCCTAAGGACTCCAGACACAGATACGCAGTATTTT.

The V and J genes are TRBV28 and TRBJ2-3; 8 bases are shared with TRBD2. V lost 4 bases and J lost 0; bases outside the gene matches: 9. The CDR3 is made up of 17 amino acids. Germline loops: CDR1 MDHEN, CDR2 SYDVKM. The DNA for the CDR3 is TGTGCCAGCAGTTCCCTACCCGGGGGGGGGAGCACAGATACGCAGTATTTT. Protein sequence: CASSSLPGGGSTDTQYF.

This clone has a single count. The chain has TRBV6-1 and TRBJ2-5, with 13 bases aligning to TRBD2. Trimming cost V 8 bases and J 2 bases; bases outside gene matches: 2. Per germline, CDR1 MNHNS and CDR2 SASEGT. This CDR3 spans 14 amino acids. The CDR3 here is CASRLAGGQETQYF. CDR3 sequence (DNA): TGTGCCAGCCGACTAGCGGGAGGTCAAGAGACCCAGTACTTC.

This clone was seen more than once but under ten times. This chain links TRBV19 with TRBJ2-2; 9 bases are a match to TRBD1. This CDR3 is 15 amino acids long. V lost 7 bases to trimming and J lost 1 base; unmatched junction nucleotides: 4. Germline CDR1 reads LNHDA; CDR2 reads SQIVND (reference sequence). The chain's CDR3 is CASTMGQGNTGELFF. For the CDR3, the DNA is TGTGCCAGTACCATGGGACAGGGGAACACCGGGGAGCTGTTTTTT.

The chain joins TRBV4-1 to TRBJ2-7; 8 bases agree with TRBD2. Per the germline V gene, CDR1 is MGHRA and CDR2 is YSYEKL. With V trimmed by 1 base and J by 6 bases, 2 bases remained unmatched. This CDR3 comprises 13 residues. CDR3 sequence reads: CASSQVGGGEQYF. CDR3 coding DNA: TGCGCCAGCAGCCAAGTCGGGGGGGGCGAGCAGTACTTC.

The CDR3 protein is CASSLITERYEQYF. For the CDR3, the DNA is TGTGCCAGCAGCTTAATTACTGAGAGATACGAGCAGTACTTC. The chain uses TRBV7-2 and TRBJ2-7; no clear D gene. Germline CDR1 is SGHTA and CDR2 is FQGNSA. V lost 2 bases to trimming and J lost 4 bases, with 12 bases between them. The CDR3 runs to 14 residues.

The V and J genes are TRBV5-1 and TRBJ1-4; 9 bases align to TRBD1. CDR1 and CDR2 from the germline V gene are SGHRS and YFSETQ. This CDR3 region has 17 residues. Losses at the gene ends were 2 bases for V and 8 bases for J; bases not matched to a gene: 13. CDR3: CASSLAGTGIYGEKLFF. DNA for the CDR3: TGCGCCAGCAGCTTAGCCGGGACAGGGATCTATGGGGAAAAACTGTTTTTT.

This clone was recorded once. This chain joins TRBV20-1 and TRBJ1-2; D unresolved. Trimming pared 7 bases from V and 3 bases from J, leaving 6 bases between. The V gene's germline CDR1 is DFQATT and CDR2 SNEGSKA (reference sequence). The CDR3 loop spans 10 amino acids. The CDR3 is CSVLYYGYTF. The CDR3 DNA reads TGCAGTGTACTTTACTATGGCTACACCTTC.

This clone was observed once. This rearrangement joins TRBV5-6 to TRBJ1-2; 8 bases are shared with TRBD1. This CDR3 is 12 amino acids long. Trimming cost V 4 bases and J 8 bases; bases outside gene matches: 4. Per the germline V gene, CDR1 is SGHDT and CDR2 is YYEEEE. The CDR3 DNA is TGTGCCAGCAGCGCAGGGGGCTGGGGCTACACCTTC. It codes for CASSAGGWGYTF.